Detailed here is one T cell receptor (beta chain). Its specific antigen is unknown. The input lacks base qualities; no much larger clone sits a single base away. Spanning cysteine to phenylalanine, the CDR3 consists of 16 amino acids. Only CDR3 DNA is held: 48 bases, read in frame from base 1. From the germline V gene, CDR1 is MNHEY and CDR2 is SVGAGI. Trimming removed 2 bases from V and 9 bases from J; the gene matches leave 12 bases unexplained. This sample was included in a study of technical replicates of blood from a handful of donors (TCRdb year 2017). Libraries were made using the immunoSEQ multiplex PCR assay. Imported from immuneACCESS, the table was reduced by TCRdb to in-frame sequences with V and J called. These copies leave out some clones; in studies compared against another copy, an unresolved V gene accounts for under half, and the cause of the remainder is not known. Present in this sample are 53,000 or so clones, roughly 95% of which were seen just once. Together, the top ten hold approximately 4% of the sample.

The TCR originated in a human donor in good health. Some clones in this sample may be carry-over from other donors' samples. The specimen sequenced was PBMCs. Recombination connected TRBV6-5 to TRBJ2-1, and 8 junction bases match TRBD1. The bases are TGTGCCAGCAGTTACCGAAGGGCCAGGGGGCTAAGTGAGCAGTTCTTC. This translates into CASSYRRARGLSEQFF.